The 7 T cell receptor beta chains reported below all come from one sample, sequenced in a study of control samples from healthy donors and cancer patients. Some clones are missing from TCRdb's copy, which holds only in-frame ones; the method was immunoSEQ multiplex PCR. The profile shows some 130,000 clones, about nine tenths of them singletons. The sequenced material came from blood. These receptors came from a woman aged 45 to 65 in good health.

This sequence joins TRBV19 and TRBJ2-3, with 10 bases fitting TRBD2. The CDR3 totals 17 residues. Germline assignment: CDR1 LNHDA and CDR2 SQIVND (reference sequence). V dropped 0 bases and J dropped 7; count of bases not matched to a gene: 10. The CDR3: CASSIDLAGGSSNTQYF. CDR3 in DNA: TGTGCCAGTAGTATAGACTTAGCGGGAGGATCTTCAAATACGCAGTATTTT.

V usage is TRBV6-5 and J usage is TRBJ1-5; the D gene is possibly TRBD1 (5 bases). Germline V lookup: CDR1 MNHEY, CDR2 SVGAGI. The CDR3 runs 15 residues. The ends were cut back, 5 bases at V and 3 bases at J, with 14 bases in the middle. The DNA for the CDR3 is TGTGCCAGCAGTCCGGACAACGGCTCCAATCAGCCCCAGCATTTT. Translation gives CASSPDNGSNQPQHF.

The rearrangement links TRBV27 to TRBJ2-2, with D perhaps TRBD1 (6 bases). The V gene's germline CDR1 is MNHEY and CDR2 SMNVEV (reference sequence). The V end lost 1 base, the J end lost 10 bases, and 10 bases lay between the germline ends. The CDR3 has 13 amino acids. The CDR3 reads CASSLYAGEELFF. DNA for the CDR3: TGTGCCAGCAGTTTATATGCAGGGGAGGAGCTGTTTTTT.

As DNA, the CDR3 is TGTGCCAGCAGCCTGTACCTAGCGGGAGATTCCGGGGAGCTGTTTTTT. Amino acid sequence: CASSLYLAGDSGELFF. J is TRBJ2-2 and V is TRBV5-4, with TRBD2 matching 10 bases. CDR3 length: 16 amino acids. V shed 4 bases and J 6 bases; nucleotides not matched to a gene: 9. The germline gives CDR1 SGHNT, CDR2 YYREEE (reference sequence).

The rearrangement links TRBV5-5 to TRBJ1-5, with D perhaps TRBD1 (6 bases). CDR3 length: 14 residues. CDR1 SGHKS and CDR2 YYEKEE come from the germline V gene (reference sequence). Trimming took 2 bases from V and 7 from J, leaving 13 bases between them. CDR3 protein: CASSLEGESQPQHF. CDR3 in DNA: TGTGCCAGCAGCTTAGAGGGGGAGAGCCAGCCCCAGCATTTT.

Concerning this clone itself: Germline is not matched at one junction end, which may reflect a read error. CDR3 sequence reads: CAGSQGTPGGGSSYNEQFF. CDR3 bases: TGTGCCGGCAGCCAAGGGACCCCGGGTGGGGGGAGCTCCTACAATGAGCAGTTCTTC. This chain uses TRBV4-2 with TRBJ2-1; perhaps TRBD2 as D (6 bases). Germline-derived CDR1 and CDR2 are LGHNA and YNFKEQ. The CDR3 covers 19 residues.

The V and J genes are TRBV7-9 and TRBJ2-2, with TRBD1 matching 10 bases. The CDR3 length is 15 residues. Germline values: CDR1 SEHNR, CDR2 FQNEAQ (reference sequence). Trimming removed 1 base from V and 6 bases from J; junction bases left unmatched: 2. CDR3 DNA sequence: TGTGCCAGCAGCTTAGGACAGGGGGCAGCCGGGGAGCTGTTTTTT. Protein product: CASSLGQGAAGELFF.